Following are 8 T cell receptor beta chains from one sample sequenced in a study of cytomegalovirus exposure and HLA in healthy donors. Only in-frame clones appear in the TCRdb table, and some are missing; sequencing was by immunoSEQ multiplex PCR. The data hold 170,000 or so clones, with around 85% observed a single time. What was sequenced was PBMCs. The receptors originated from a man between 18 and 35 years old in good health and CMV-seropositive.

This CDR3 is CASSLSGGTEAFF. The DNA for the CDR3 is TGTGCCAGCAGTTTATCGGGGGGGACTGAAGCTTTCTTT. The chain couples TRBV27 to TRBJ1-1; possibly TRBD1 for D (5 bases). The CDR3 is 13 amino acids. Trimming pared 0 bases from V and 5 bases from J, leaving 7 bases between. Germline V gene data show CDR1 as MNHEY and CDR2 as SMNVEV (reference sequence).

This chain connects TRBV7-8 to TRBJ2-3; 14 nucleotides align to TRBD2. Losses at the gene ends were 5 bases for V and 5 bases for J; bases not matched to a gene: 12. The CDR3 spans 18 residues. The germline V gene encodes CDR1 SGHVS and CDR2 FQNEAQ. In nucleotides, the CDR3 is TGTGCCAGCAGCCCGGCCCCGGGACTAGCGGGAGCGGAAGATACGCAGTATTTT. This codes for CASSPAPGLAGAEDTQYF. The variable domain in full, with the rest retrieved from reference TRBV7-8 and TRBJ2-3, is GAGVSQSPRYKVAKRGQDVALRCDPISGHVSLFWYQQALGQGPEFLTYFQNEAQLDKSGLPSDRFFAERPEGSVSTLKIQRTQQEDSAVYLCASSPAPGLAGAEDTQYFGPGTRLTVL.

In the case of this clone: The germline gene is not matched at one end of the junction; a read error may be the cause. V gene TRBV7-6 combines with J gene TRBJ1-1; D ambiguous. Germline assignment: CDR1 SGHVS and CDR2 FNYEAQ. The CDR3 has 13 residues. CDR3 in amino acids: CASSSVPQSGAFF. CDR3 in DNA: TGTGCTAGCAGCTCAGTCCCTCAAAGTGGAGCTTTCTTT. Variable domain in full (rest from reference TRBV7-6 and TRBJ1-1): GAGVSQSPRYKVTKRGQDVALRCDPISGHVSLYWYRQALGQGPEFLTYFNYEAQQDKSGLPNDRFSAERPEGSISTLTIQRTEQRDSAMYRCASSSVPQSGAFFGQGTRLTVV.

The chain links TRBV5-1 to TRBJ2-3, with TRBD2 matching 12 bases. The CDR3 runs 16 residues. Germline V CDR1 and CDR2: SGHRS, YFSETQ. The J segment lost 5 bases and the V segment lost 0 bases, leaving 4 bases of the junction unmatched. In DNA form, the CDR3 reads TGCGCCAGCAGCTTGGGGGCTAGCGGGAGGGGAGATACGCAGTATTTT. It encodes CASSLGASGRGDTQYF.

V usage is TRBV10-3 and J usage is TRBJ2-7, with D uncertain. Germline V CDR1 and CDR2: ENHRY, SYGVKD. This CDR3 contains 13 residues. V lost 2 bases to trimming and J lost 4 bases, with 9 bases between them. This CDR3 reads CAISEDSPYEQYF. The CDR3 DNA reads as TGTGCCATCAGTGAGGACTCACCTTACGAGCAGTACTTC.

The chain joins TRBV23-1 to TRBJ2-7; TRBD2 agrees at 7 bases. TRBV23-1 is filed as an ORF, its function uncertain. V lost 0 bases, J lost 2 bases, and 10 bases stayed unmatched. The CDR3 is 17 residues long. The DNA for the CDR3 is TGCGCCAGCAGTCAATCGAGCCGACTAGCTACGCCCTACGAGCAGTACTTC. Its translation is CASSQSSRLATPYEQYF.

The sample holds a few counts of this clone. CDR3 bases: TGCGCCAGCAGCCCGAGGGCGGGGCTCTCCTACGAGCAGTACTTC. Residues: CASSPRAGLSYEQYF. J is TRBJ2-7 and V is TRBV4-1, with D possibly TRBD2 on 6 matching bases. Germline lookup yields CDR1 MGHRA and CDR2 YSYEKL. CDR3 length: 15 residues. The V end lost 4 bases, the J end lost 0 bases, and 13 bases lay between the germline ends.

The chain is built from TRBV19 and TRBJ2-7; 10 nucleotides match TRBD2. The trim removed 6 bases at V and 3 bases at J, leaving 8 bases unmatched. The length of the CDR3 is 15 residues. Germline CDR1 reads LNHDA; CDR2 reads SQIVND (reference sequence). In DNA, the CDR3 is TGTGCCAGTAGCCCAGGGACTAGCGCCGGCTACGAGCAGTACTTC. It codes for CASSPGTSAGYEQYF.